This is a list of T cell receptor beta chains from one sample in a study of CXCR3-negative and CXCR3-positive naive CD8 T cells. TCRdb reworked the 5' RACE reads into one entry per CDR3 protein, no DNA. This table holds around 63,000 distinct CDR3 sequences. The specimen was naive CXCR3+ CD8+ T cells from blood. The receptor set was obtained from a human donor in good health. Some clones in this sample may be carry-over from other donors' samples. Each CDR3 is given with its conserved first and last residue. The size entry is marked missing in some rows and otherwise reads once, few, many or a size class.

>TRBJ2-4|NA|TRBV29-1
CSVGDRTGAKNIQYF
>TRBJ2-6|NA|TRBV6-1
CASRQVSGANVLTF
>TRBJ1-1|NA|TRBV4-3
CASSQDRVNTEAFF
>TRBJ2-3|NA|TRBV3-1
CASSRPTGIPSTSTDTQYF
>TRBJ1-5|NA|TRBV19
CASSTSLNQPQHF
>TRBJ2-1|NA|TRBV7-9
CASSTPKGKAEQFF
>TRBJ2-3|NA|TRBV27
CASTGGADTQYF
>TRBJ2-1|NA|TRBV29-1
CSGRGGSYNEQFF
>TRBJ1-1|NA|TRBV5-1
CASSLDVGAEAFF
>TRBJ1-5|NA|TRBV29-1
CSVEDVQVDQPQHF
>TRBJ2-2|NA|TRBV29-1
CSVEKAGTNTGELFF
>TRBJ2-5|NA|TRBV2
CASSGRGETQYF
>TRBJ2-3|medium-sized|TRBV11-3
CASSWGARGSTDTQYF
>TRBJ2-7|NA|TRBV7-3
CASSLTSDSYEQYF
>TRBJ2-7|NA|TRBV28
CASSLERQGQYEQYF
>TRBJ1-5|NA|TRBV20-1
CSARDLEGANQPQHF
>TRBJ2-7|NA|TRBV7-9
CASTDLGPPYEQYF
>TRBJ2-3|NA|TRBV28
CASALLFPSGGMDTQYF
>TRBJ2-7|NA|TRBV28
CASSFPLEGGEQYF
>TRBJ2-3|NA|TRBV20-1
CSARDPAGGTSTDTQYF
>TRBJ2-7|NA|TRBV29-1
CSVVGGRSSYEQYF
>TRBJ2-1|NA|TRBV7-2
CASSQYSGTYNEQFF
>TRBJ2-1|NA|TRBV4-1
CASSQTGPGTTDEQFF
>TRBJ1-1|NA|TRBV6-5
CASSYSLTGLTEAFF
>TRBJ2-1|NA|TRBV7-8
CASSPMLAGADNEQFF
>TRBJ2-1|NA|TRBV5-1
CASSLEGAAYNEQFF
>TRBJ2-5|NA|TRBV10-2
CASSDGTGEETQYF
>TRBJ2-7|NA|TRBV6-2/TRBV6-3
CASRSPGQPNNEQYF
>TRBJ1-1|NA|TRBV4-3
CASSQAPRTEAFF
>TRBJ2-7|NA|TRBV27
CASTAGGTYEQYF
>TRBJ2-1|NA|TRBV19
CASSLWPTGPPHNEQFF
>TRBJ2-3|NA|TRBV29-1
CSVRKGVPDTQYF
>TRBJ2-7|NA|TRBV4-1
CASSQVLAGGFWDEQYF
>TRBJ2-5|NA|TRBV12-3/TRBV12-4
CASTSGWSQETQYF
>TRBJ2-2|NA|TRBV5-5
CASSLVQQQTGELFF
>TRBJ2-1|NA|TRBV7-6
CASSLADSTYNEQFF
>TRBJ2-3|NA|TRBV7-2
CASSLSAGGTDTQYF
>TRBJ1-5|NA|TRBV20-1
CSARGPLDRGNQPQHF
>TRBJ1-1|NA|TRBV15
CATSKSPDGSLEAFF
>TRBJ2-5|NA|TRBV3-1
CASSPRGTGEGETQYF
>TRBJ2-7|NA|TRBV12-3/TRBV12-4
CASSLRLGGGANEQYF
>TRBJ1-2|NA|TRBV29-1
CSDRANYGYTF